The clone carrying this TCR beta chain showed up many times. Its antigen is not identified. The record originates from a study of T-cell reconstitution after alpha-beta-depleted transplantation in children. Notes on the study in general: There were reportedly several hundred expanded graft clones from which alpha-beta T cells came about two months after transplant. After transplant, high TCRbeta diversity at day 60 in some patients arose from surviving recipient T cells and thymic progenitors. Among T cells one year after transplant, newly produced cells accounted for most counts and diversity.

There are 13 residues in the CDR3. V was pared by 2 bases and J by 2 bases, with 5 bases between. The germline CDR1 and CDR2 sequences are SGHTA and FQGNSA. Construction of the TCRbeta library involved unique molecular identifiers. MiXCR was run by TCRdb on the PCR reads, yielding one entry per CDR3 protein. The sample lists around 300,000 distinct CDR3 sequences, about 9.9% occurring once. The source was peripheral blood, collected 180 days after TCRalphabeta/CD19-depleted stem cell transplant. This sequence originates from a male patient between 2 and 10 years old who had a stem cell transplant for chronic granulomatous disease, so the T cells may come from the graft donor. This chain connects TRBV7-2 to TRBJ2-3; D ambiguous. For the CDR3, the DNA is TGTGCCAGCAGCTTAAGACTCACAGATACGCAGTATTTT. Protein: CASSLRLTDTQYF.